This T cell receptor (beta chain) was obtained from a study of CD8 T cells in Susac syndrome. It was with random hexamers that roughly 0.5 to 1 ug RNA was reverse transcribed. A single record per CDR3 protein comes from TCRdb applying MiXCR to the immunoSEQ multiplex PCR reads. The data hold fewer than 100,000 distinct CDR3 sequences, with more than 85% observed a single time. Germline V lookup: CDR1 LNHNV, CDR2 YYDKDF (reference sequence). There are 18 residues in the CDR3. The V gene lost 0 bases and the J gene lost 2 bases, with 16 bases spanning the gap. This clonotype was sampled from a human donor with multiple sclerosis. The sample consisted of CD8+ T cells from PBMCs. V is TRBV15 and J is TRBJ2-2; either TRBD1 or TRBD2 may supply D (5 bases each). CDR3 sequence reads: CATSRDPPGTSNTGELFF. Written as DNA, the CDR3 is TGTGCCACCAGCAGAGATCCGCCCGGGACCTCAAACACCGGGGAGCTGTTTTTT.